This T cell receptor beta chain was sequenced during a study of T-cell reconstitution after alpha-beta-depleted transplantation in children. This clonotype was found many times. The antigen remains undetermined. Overall study findings and caveats: Expanded graft clones, several hundred of them, were reportedly the source of alpha-beta T cells about two months after transplant. Surviving thymic progenitors and recipient T cells were the source of high TCRbeta diversity at day 60 in some patients. T-cell numbers and diversity one year post-transplant derived largely from freshly generated T cells.

V lost 7 bases and J lost 7, with 17 bases in between. The CDR3 consists of 15 residues. Germline V gene lookup returns CDR1 SGHVS and CDR2 FQNEAQ. The TCRbeta library was prepared with unique molecular identifiers. TCRdb independently ran MiXCR on the PCR reads; one entry per CDR3 protein. The sample has about 170,000 distinct CDR3 sequences; 8.5% to 14% are singletons. V and J are TRBV7-8 and TRBJ1-6; maybe TRBD1 (5 bases). The starting material was PBMCs, obtained before TCRalphabeta/CD19-depleted stem cell transplant. The origin of this receptor is a boy under 10 years old with acute myeloid leukemia, due to receive a stem cell transplant. The CDR3 region is CASTSGTALNSPLHF. For the CDR3, the DNA is TGTGCCAGCACCTCCGGGACGGCTCTAAATTCACCCCTCCACTTT.